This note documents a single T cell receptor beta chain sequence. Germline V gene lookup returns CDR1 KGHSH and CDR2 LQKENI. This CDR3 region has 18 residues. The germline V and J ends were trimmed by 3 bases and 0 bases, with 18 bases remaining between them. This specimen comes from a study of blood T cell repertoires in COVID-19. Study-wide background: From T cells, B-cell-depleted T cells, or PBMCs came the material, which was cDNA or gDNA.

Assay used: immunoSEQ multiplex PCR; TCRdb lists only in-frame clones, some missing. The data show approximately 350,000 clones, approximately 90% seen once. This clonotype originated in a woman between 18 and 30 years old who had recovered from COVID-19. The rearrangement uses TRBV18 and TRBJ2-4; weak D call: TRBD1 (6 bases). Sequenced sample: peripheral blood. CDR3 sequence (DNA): TGTGCCAGCTCACCGAGTTCGCAGGGGAGAGGAGCCAAAAACATTCAGTACTTC. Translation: CASSPSSQGRGAKNIQYF.